Reported below is one T cell receptor (beta chain). The antigen remains unidentified. The sample carries other DNA sequences with the same CDR3. Clones were read by immunoSEQ multiplex PCR, and TCRdb kept only the in-frame ones, dropping some. The data show a few million clones, nearly 97% seen once. The data were obtained in a study of shared clonotypes between healthy human individuals. CDR3 length: 13 residues. V was cut by 2 bases and J by 8 bases, with 12 bases left in between. CDR1 and CDR2 (germline): LNHDA, SQIVND (reference sequence). Whole-study results and caveats: Despite large depth, rarefaction showed incomplete sorted-subset sequencing.

The chain carries TRBV19 and TRBJ1-2; D perhaps matches TRBD1 (6 bases). The TCR sequence derives from a man aged 18-30 years in good health. Sample: naive CD4+ T cells sorted from blood. Described subset: CD45RA+ positively selected. CDR3 in DNA: TGTGCCAGTAGTATATCAGGGGTGGGCGGCTACACCTTC. Its translation is CASSISGVGGYTF.